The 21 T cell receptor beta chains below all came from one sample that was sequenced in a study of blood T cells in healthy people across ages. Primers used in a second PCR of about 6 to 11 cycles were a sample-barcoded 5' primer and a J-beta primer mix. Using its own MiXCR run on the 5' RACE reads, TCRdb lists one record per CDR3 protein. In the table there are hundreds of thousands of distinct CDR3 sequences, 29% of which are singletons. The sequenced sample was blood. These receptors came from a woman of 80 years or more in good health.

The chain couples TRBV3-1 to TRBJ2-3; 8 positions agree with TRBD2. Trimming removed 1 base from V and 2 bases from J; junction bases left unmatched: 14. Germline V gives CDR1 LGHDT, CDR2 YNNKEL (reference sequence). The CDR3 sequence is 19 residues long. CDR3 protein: CASSQALGLVAPNTDTQYF. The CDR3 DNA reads TGTGCCAGCAGCCAAGCACTGGGACTAGTGGCACCAAACACAGATACGCAGTATTTT.

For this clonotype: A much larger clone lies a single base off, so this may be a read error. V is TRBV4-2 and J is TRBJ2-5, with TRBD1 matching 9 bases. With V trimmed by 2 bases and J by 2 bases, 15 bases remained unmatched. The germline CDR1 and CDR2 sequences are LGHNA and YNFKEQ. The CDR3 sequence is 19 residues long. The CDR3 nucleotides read TGTGCCAGCAGCCAACCCCTCTGGACAGGGGAGTTGAAGCAAGAGACCCAGTACTTC. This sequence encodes CASSQPLWTGELKQETQYF.

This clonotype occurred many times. Here the CDR3 reads CASSLSTDPSYEQYF. For the CDR3, the DNA is TGTGCCAGCAGCTTGTCGACGGACCCATCCTACGAGCAGTACTTC. This chain connects TRBV11-2 to TRBJ2-7; the D is unclear. The CDR3 has 15 amino acids. The germline V gene encodes CDR1 SGHAT and CDR2 FQNNGV. V lost 3 bases and J lost 1, with 13 bases in between.

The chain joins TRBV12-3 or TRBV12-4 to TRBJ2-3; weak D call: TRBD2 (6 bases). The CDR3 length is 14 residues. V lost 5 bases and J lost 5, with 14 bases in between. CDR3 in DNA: TGTGCCAGCAGTCTTCGAGTGGGGGGAGATACGCAGTATTTT. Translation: CASSLRVGGDTQYF.

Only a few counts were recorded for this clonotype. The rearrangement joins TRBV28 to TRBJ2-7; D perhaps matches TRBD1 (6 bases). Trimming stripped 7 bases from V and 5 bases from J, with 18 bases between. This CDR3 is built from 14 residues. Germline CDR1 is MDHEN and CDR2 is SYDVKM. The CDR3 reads CASTFFRGRNEQYF. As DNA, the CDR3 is TGTGCCAGCACTTTTTTCAGGGGTAGGAACGAGCAGTACTTC.

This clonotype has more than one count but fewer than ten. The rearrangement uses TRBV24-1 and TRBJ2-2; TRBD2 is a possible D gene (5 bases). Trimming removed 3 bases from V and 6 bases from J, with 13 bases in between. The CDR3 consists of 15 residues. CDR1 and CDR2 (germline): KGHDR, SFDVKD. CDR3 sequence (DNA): TGTGCCACCAGTGATCCGGCCACAGCGGCCGGGGAGCTGTTTTTT. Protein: CATSDPATAAGELFF.

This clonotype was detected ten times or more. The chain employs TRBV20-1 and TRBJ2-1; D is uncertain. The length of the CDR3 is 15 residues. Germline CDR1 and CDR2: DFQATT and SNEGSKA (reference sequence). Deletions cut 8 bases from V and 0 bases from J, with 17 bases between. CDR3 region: CSSIVTVSSYNEQFF. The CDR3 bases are TGCAGTTCCATCGTGACCGTTAGCTCCTACAATGAGCAGTTCTTC.

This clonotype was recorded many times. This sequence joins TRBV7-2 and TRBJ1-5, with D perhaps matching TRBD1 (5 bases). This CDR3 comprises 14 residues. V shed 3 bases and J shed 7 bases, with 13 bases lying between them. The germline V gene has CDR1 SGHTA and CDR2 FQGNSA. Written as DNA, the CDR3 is TGTGCCAGCAGCTTGGAAGGGTCAGGGCAGCCCCAGCATTTT. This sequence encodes CASSLEGSGQPQHF.

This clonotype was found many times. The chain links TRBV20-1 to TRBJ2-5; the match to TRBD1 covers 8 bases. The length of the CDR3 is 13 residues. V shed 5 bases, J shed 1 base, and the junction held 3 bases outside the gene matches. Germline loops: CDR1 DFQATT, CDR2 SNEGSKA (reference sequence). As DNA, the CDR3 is TGCAGTGCTCGAGGGACAGGCCAAGAGACCCAGTACTTC. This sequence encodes CSARGTGQETQYF.

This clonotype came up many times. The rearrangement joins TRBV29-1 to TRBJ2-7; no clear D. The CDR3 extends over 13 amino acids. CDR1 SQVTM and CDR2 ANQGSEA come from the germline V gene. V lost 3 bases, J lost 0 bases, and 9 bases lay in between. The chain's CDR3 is CSVEAESSYEQYF. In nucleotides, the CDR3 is TGCAGCGTTGAGGCCGAAAGCTCCTACGAGCAGTACTTC.

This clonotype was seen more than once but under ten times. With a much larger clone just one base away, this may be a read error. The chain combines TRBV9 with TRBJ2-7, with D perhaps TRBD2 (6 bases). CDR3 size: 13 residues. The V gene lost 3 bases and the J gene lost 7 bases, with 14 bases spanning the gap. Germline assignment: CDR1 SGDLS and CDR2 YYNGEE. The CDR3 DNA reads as TGTGCCAGCAGCGAGGGACTCTGCGGGGAGCAGTACTTC. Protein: CASSEGLCGEQYF. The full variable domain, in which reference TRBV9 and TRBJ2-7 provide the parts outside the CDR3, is DSGVTQTPKHLITATGQRVTLRCSPRSGDLSVYWYQQSLDQGLQFLIQYYNGEERAKGNILERFSAQQFPDLHSELNLSSLELGDSALYFCASSEGLCGEQYFGPGTRLTVT.

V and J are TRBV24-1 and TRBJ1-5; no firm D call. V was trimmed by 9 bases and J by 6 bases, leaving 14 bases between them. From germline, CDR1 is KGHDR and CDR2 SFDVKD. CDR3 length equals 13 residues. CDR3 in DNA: TGTGCCACCGGGGATTATGCGGGTCAGCCCCAGCATTTT. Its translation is CATGDYAGQPQHF.

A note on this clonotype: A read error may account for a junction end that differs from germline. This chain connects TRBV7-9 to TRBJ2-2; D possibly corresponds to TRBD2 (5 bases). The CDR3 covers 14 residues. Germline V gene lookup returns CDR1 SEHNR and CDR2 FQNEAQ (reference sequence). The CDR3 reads CASRSGTNTGERFF. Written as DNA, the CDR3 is TGTGCCAGCCGTTCAGGAACGAACACCGGGGAGCGGTTTTTT.

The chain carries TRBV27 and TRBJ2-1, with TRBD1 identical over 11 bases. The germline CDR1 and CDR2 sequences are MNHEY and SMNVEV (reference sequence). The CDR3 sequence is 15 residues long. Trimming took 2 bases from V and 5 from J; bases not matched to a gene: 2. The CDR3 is CASSLEGQGDNEQFF. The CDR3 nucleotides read TGTGCCAGCAGTTTAGAGGGACAGGGGGACAATGAGCAGTTCTTC.

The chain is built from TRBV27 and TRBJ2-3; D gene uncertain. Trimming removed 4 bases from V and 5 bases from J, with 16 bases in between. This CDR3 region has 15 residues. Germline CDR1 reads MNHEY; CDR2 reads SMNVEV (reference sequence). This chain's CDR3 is CASSSPLLLGDTQYF. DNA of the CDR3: TGTGCCAGCAGTTCCCCACTCCTGCTAGGAGATACGCAGTATTTT.

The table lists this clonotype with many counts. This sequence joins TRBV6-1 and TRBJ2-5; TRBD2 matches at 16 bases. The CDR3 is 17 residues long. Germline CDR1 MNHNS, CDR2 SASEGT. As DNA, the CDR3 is TGTTATACGGTGGTGGGACTAGCGGGGGGGTTCCAAGAGACCCAGTACTTC. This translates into CYTVVGLAGGFQETQYF.

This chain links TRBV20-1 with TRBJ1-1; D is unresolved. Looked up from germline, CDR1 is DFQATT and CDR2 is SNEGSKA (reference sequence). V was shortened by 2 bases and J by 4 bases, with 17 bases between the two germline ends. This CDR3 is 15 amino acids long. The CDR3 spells CSARSTYRRGTEAFF. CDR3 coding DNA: TGCAGTGCTAGATCCACCTATAGGAGAGGCACTGAAGCTTTCTTT.

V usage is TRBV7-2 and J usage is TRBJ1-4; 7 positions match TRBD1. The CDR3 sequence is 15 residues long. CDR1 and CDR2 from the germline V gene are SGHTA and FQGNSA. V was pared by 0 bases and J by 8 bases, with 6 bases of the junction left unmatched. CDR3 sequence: CASSLATGMKEKLFF. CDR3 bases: TGTGCCAGCAGCTTAGCGACAGGGATGAAGGAAAAACTGTTTTTT.

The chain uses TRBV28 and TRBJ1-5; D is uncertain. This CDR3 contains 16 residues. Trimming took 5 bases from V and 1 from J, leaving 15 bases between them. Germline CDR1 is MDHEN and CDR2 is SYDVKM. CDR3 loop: CASSTYTGVSNQPQHF. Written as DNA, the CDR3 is TGTGCCAGCAGTACCTACACGGGTGTAAGCAATCAGCCCCAGCATTTT.

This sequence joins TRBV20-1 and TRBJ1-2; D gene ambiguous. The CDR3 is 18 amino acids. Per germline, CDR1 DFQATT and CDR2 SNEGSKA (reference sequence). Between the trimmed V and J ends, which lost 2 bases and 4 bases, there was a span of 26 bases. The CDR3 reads CSARRTDLDKPPGYGYTF. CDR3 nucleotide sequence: TGCAGTGCTAGACGCACCGACCTTGACAAGCCACCTGGCTATGGCTACACCTTC.

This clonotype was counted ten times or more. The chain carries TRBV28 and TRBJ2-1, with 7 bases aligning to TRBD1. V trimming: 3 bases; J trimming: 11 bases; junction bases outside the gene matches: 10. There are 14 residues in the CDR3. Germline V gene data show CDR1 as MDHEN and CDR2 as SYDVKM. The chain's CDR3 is CASSLVVGQEKQFF. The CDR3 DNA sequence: TGTGCCAGCAGTTTGGTTGTCGGACAGGAGAAGCAGTTCTTC.